The 30 T cell receptor beta chains below all came from one sample that was sequenced in a study of T cells in Graves' hyperthyroidism and ophthalmopathy (dated by TCRdb to between 2019 and 2020). The library was generated by multiplex PCR. These reads were obtained on an Illumina HiSeq 2000. Amplification of TCR beta CDR3 regions was carried out from RNA transcripts. For the first round of RT-PCR on the TCR CDR3, the HTBI primer set was used together with the Qiagen OneStep RT-PCR kit. TCRdb reanalyzed the raw reads on its own, using fastp at Q25 for trimming and MiXCR for clone calling, and kept in-frame beta chains. Rows merge per CDR3 protein into single entries with the most common DNA and genes. Recorded for this sample are a few hundred thousand distinct CDR3 sequences; around 21% of them occurred a single time. The ten largest clones take up about a quarter of the sample. The specimen sequenced was blood. Receptors were obtained from a man between 18 and 29 years old with Graves' hyperthyroidism.

The chain carries TRBV6-1 and TRBJ2-3; a possible D gene is TRBD1 (7 bases). This CDR3 spans 13 amino acids. From germline, CDR1 is MNHNS and CDR2 SASEGT. V lost 7 bases and J 3 bases, leaving 11 bases between the germline ends. The DNA for the CDR3 is TGTGCCAGCACCCCAGGGGGGACAGATACGCAGTATTTT. Its translation is CASTPGGTDTQYF.

This clonotype showed up many times. This rearrangement joins TRBV6-2 or TRBV6-3 to TRBJ1-1; TRBD1 might be the D (6 bases). Trimming took 2 bases from V and 8 from J, leaving 18 bases between them. This CDR3 has 15 residues. Germline V gene lookup returns CDR1 MNHEY and CDR2 SVGEGT. The CDR3 loop is CASSYVAGAKREAFF. The CDR3 DNA reads TGTGCCAGCAGTTACGTCGCGGGGGCGAAGAGAGAAGCTTTCTTT.

This clonotype was detected many times. The CDR3 nucleotides are TGCGCCAGCAGCTTGGCGATGGCAAGGGGGACTGAAGCTTTCTTT. Its protein product is CASSLAMARGTEAFF. J is TRBJ1-1 and V is TRBV5-1, with D possibly being TRBD1 (6 bases). This CDR3 region has 15 residues. CDR1 is SGHRS and CDR2 is YFSETQ in the germline V gene. V was trimmed by 0 bases and J by 5 bases, leaving 14 bases between them.

This clonotype occurred many times. The chain employs TRBV5-1 and TRBJ2-2; 8 nucleotides align to TRBD1. This CDR3 is built from 15 residues. The V segment lost 6 bases and the J segment 6 bases; nucleotides outside the gene matches: 10. Germline V gives CDR1 SGHRS, CDR2 YFSETQ. CDR3 in amino acids: CASKVGQGMPGELFF. For the CDR3, the DNA is TGCGCCAGCAAGGTCGGACAGGGAATGCCCGGGGAGCTGTTTTTT.

This clonotype was detected ten times or more. The V call is TRBV6-1, the J call TRBJ1-1; 9 bases agree with TRBD1. The CDR3 is made up of 14 amino acids. V trimming: 5 bases; J trimming: 3 bases; junction bases outside the gene matches: 4. Per germline, CDR1 MNHNS and CDR2 SASEGT. The CDR3 reads CASSKQGADTEAFF. The CDR3 region has the DNA TGTGCCAGCAGTAAACAGGGGGCGGACACTGAAGCTTTCTTT.

This clonotype was observed at least ten times. The chain has TRBV12-3 or TRBV12-4 and TRBJ1-1; a weak D match, TRBD1 (5 bases). The CDR3 contains 17 residues. Trimming took off 5 bases at V and 3 bases at J, with 22 bases between the two ends. The CDR3 nucleotides read TGTGCCAGCAGTCGTGGCCCAGGGCGGGCGTATGACACTGAAGCTTTCTTT. It codes for CASSRGPGRAYDTEAFF.

The chain is built from TRBV30 and TRBJ2-7, with a tentative D call TRBD1 (6 bases). The CDR3 spans 11 residues. CDR1 is GTSNPN and CDR2 is SVGIG in the germline V gene (reference sequence). Trimming took off 6 bases at V and 3 bases at J, with 9 bases between the two ends. The CDR3 region has the DNA TGTGCCTGCGGGACAAACTACGAGCAGTACTTC. It codes for CACGTNYEQYF.

A remark on this clonotype: This may be a read error, as it is one base from a much larger clone. This rearrangement joins TRBV30 to TRBJ2-7; D might be TRBD2 (6 bases). V shed 1 base and J shed 11 bases, with 18 bases lying between them. This CDR3 has 13 residues. The germline gives CDR1 GTSNPN, CDR2 SVGIG (reference sequence). CDR3: CAWSGWRGSEEYF. In nucleotides, the CDR3 is TGTGCCTGGAGTGGATGGAGGGGAAGTGAGGAGTACTTC.

This clonotype was counted at least ten times. This chain uses TRBV6-2 or TRBV6-3 with TRBJ2-2; a possible D gene is TRBD2 (5 bases). V was shortened by 6 bases and J by 4 bases, with 15 bases between the two germline ends. The germline gives CDR1 MNHEY, CDR2 SVGEGT. This CDR3 is 15 amino acids long. The CDR3 nucleotides read TGTGCCAGCAGGGACGTACGTGGAGGCACCGGGGAGCTGTTTTTT. Translation: CASRDVRGGTGELFF.

The chain joins TRBV2 to TRBJ1-6, with D hard to call. Germline CDR1 SNHLY, CDR2 FYNNEI. V lost 8 bases and J 7 bases, leaving 18 bases between the germline ends. The CDR3 loop spans 15 amino acids. CDR3 nucleotides: TGTGCCAGCTCGACCACTAGGCTGGGAAATTCACCCCTCCACTTT. It translates to CASSTTRLGNSPLHF.

This clonotype was counted many times. The chain links TRBV12-3 or TRBV12-4 to TRBJ2-7; no firm D call. The CDR3 length is 14 residues. The ends were cut back, 5 bases at V and 0 bases at J, with 11 bases in the middle. CDR3 sequence (DNA): TGTGCCAGCAGTCCTGAAGGGCTCTCCTACGAGCAGTACTTC. Its translation: CASSPEGLSYEQYF.

Of note for this clonotype: A much larger clone differs from this one at a single base, so this may be a read error. The V call is TRBV20-1, the J call TRBJ1-1, with D perhaps matching TRBD1 (5 bases). Germline lookup yields CDR1 DFQATT and CDR2 SNEGSKA (reference sequence). The CDR3 runs to 16 residues. Trimming removed 3 bases at V and 3 bases at J, with 20 bases between. The CDR3 sequence: CSASRVPGPPYTEAFF. The CDR3 DNA is TGCAGTGCTAGCCGCGTGCCGGGACCCCCGTACACTGAAGCTTTCTTT.

In this sample, this clonotype turned up many times. This chain uses TRBV11-2 with TRBJ1-2; no reliable D call. V lost 0 bases, J lost 2 bases, and 13 bases lay in between. This CDR3 contains 16 residues. Germline V gene data show CDR1 as SGHAT and CDR2 as FQNNGV. CDR3 nucleotides: TGTGCCAGCAGCTTAGATTTGTACTCTATGAACTATGGCTACACCTTC. It encodes CASSLDLYSMNYGYTF.

This clonotype was seen ten or more times. The V and J genes are TRBV6-5 and TRBJ2-5; TRBD1 aligns across 8 bases. Germline V lookup: CDR1 MNHEY, CDR2 SVGAGI. V shed 5 bases and J 1 base; nucleotides not matched to a gene: 6. The CDR3 loop spans 15 amino acids. The CDR3 here is CASSITGTGQETQYF. The CDR3 DNA sequence: TGTGCCAGCAGTATAACCGGGACAGGCCAAGAGACCCAGTACTTC.

A few counts support this clonotype. The rearrangement links TRBV20-1 to TRBJ1-2; 12 nucleotides align to TRBD1. The germline V gene has CDR1 DFQATT and CDR2 SNEGSKA (reference sequence). J gave up 8 bases and V 6 bases, and 10 bases lay outside the gene matches. This CDR3 has 14 amino acids. CDR3 amino acids: CSAGQGAHGWGYTF. CDR3 nucleotide sequence: TGCAGTGCGGGACAGGGGGCCCATGGGTGGGGCTACACCTTC.

The table lists this clonotype with a few counts. The rearrangement links TRBV6-5 to TRBJ2-1, with D possibly being TRBD1 (6 bases). In germline, CDR1 is MNHEY, CDR2 SVGAGI. The CDR3 consists of 16 residues. Deletions cut 2 bases from V and 2 bases from J, with 13 bases between. This CDR3 reads CASSYGPGVTYNEQFF. CDR3 nucleotides: TGTGCCAGCAGTTACGGTCCAGGGGTCACCTACAATGAGCAGTTCTTC.

This clonotype was picked up many times. CDR3 loop: CASTLGVRETQYF. Here the CDR3 DNA reads TGTGCCAGCACCCTCGGGGTAAGGGAGACCCAGTACTTC. J is TRBJ2-5 and V is TRBV12-3 or TRBV12-4; tentatively, D is TRBD2 (5 bases). V was pared by 7 bases and J by 5 bases, with 14 bases between. The CDR3 totals 13 residues.

This clonotype appeared a few times. As DNA, the CDR3 is TGTGCCATCAGTGAGCGGCAGGAGGGTACTAATGAAAAACTGTTTTTT. It yields the protein CAISERQEGTNEKLFF. The genes are TRBV10-3 and TRBJ1-4; D not certain. The CDR3 covers 16 residues. The germline CDR1 and CDR2 sequences are ENHRY and SYGVKD. V dropped 2 bases and J dropped 2 bases, with 12 bases sitting between them.

This clonotype was recorded a few times. It is likely a read error, because the conserved phenylalanine at the end of the CDR3 is missing. The chain links TRBV15 to TRBJ1-5; D call uncertain. Trimming took off 0 bases at V and 0 bases at J, with 6 bases between the two ends. This CDR3 has 15 amino acids. Looked up from germline, CDR1 is LNHNV and CDR2 is YYDKDF (reference sequence). CDR3 in DNA: TGTGCCACCAGCAGAGAACGGAATAGCAATCAGCCCCAGCATTCT. This encodes CATSRERNSNQPQHS.

This clonotype has ten or more counts. The V call is TRBV28, the J call TRBJ2-7; 9 nucleotides align to TRBD2. This CDR3 contains 14 residues. The germline gives CDR1 MDHEN, CDR2 SYDVKM. V lost 0 bases to trimming and J lost 5 bases; unmatched junction nucleotides: 2. The CDR3, as DNA: TGTGCCAGCAGTTTATGGCGGGGGGGCAACGAGCAGTACTTC. It encodes CASSLWRGGNEQYF.

This clonotype was counted a single time. The chain couples TRBV5-1 to TRBJ2-7; 14 nucleotides match TRBD2. V was clipped by 4 bases and J by 3 bases; unmatched bases: 6. CDR3 size: 16 residues. Per germline, CDR1 SGHRS and CDR2 YFSETQ. The CDR3 DNA reads as TGCGCCAGCAGCGGACTAGCGGGAGGTTTTGACTACGAGCAGTACTTC. Translating gives CASSGLAGGFDYEQYF. The entire variable domain, with the rest obtained from reference TRBV5-1 and TRBJ2-7, is as follows: KAGVTQTPRYLIKTRGQQVTLSCSPISGHRSVSWYQQTPGQGLQFLFEYFSETQRNKGNFPGRFSGRQFSNSRSEMNVSTLELGDSALYLCASSGLAGGFDYEQYFGPGTRLTVT.

Comment on this clonotype: A much larger clonotype is one base distant, so this may be a read error. In this CDR3 the conserved last residue, phenylalanine or tryptophan, is missing, so a read error is likely. The gene calls are TRBV2 and TRBJ2-7, with D tentatively TRBD1 or TRBD2 (7 bases each). The germline V gene has CDR1 SNHLY and CDR2 FYNNEI. The CDR3 has 14 residues. V lost 4 bases and J lost 2, with 12 bases in between. The DNA for the CDR3 is TGTGCCAGCAGTGTCAGGGGGGGGACCTACGAGCAGTACTAC. As protein: CASSVRGGTYEQYY.

This clonotype was seen repeatedly, ten times or more. The chain couples TRBV28 to TRBJ1-2; 9 bases are a match to TRBD1. The junction had 17 bases not matched to a gene; V was cut back by 4 bases and J by 5 bases. Germline CDR1 reads MDHEN; CDR2 reads SYDVKM. The CDR3 extends over 18 amino acids. CDR3 bases: TGTGCCAGCAGTTGGGTCGTCCCCCGGGCGACAGGGGGTTATGGCTACACCTTC. Its translation is CASSWVVPRATGGYGYTF.

This clonotype has ten or more counts. This chain uses TRBV27 with TRBJ1-1; TRBD1 might be the D (5 bases). This CDR3 region has 15 residues. Germline V CDR1 and CDR2: MNHEY, SMNVEV (reference sequence). V was pared by 5 bases and J by 1 base, with 14 bases between. CDR3 residues: CASSPSGGRNTEAFF. CDR3 bases: TGTGCCAGCAGTCCCTCCGGGGGGAGGAACACTGAAGCTTTCTTT.

The genes are TRBV30 and TRBJ1-5, with a possible D match to TRBD1 (6 bases). Trimming shortened V by 1 base and J by 3 bases, and 10 bases separated the two germline ends. CDR3 length equals 14 residues. CDR1 is GTSNPN and CDR2 is SVGIG in the germline V gene (reference sequence). In nucleotides, the CDR3 is TGTGCCTGGAGTGCAAGGGGGTTCAATCAGCCCCAGCATTTT. Amino acids: CAWSARGFNQPQHF.

This clonotype was seen repeatedly, ten times or more. This chain joins TRBV24-1 and TRBJ1-2; no clear D gene. Germline CDR1 KGHDR, CDR2 SFDVKD. V shed 1 base and J shed 7 bases, with 24 bases lying between them. The CDR3 contains 18 residues. CDR3: CATSDFVTRACLLIGYTF. For the CDR3, the DNA is TGTGCCACCAGTGATTTCGTAACCAGAGCCTGCTTATTGATTGGCTACACCTTC.

This clonotype was detected many times. This rearrangement joins TRBV6-5 to TRBJ2-5; D perhaps matches TRBD2 (5 bases). The CDR3 contains 15 residues. The V and J ends lost 4 bases and 4 bases respectively, with 16 bases between them. Germline values: CDR1 MNHEY, CDR2 SVGAGI. The CDR3 DNA is TGTGCCAGCAGTTCGGGGAACATAAAGCTAGAGACCCAGTACTTC. It yields the protein CASSSGNIKLETQYF.

This clonotype was observed many times. The gene calls are TRBV9 and TRBJ2-7; D may correspond to TRBD1 or TRBD2 (6 bases each). The CDR3 loop spans 12 amino acids. Germline values: CDR1 SGDLS, CDR2 YYNGEE. Trimming removed 6 bases from V and 6 bases from J, with 13 bases in between. The CDR3 DNA sequence: TGTGCCAGCACGGGGGCGAGCGGCGAGCAGTACTTC. This codes for CASTGASGEQYF.

The table lists this clonotype with a count of one. The V gene is TRBV7-2, the J gene TRBJ2-7; D not resolved. Germline values: CDR1 SGHTA, CDR2 FQGNSA. The CDR3 has 15 residues. V shed 8 bases and J shed 3 bases, with 20 bases lying between them. CDR3 bases: TGTGCCAGCGGACCGGCGCTAGTACCCTACTACGAGCAGTACTTC. Translated: CASGPALVPYYEQYF.

Note on this clonotype: This clone may be a read error of a much larger clone one base away. This chain links TRBV6-1 with TRBJ1-2; D is possibly TRBD1 (5 bases). The CDR3 is 13 residues long. Looked up from germline, CDR1 is MNHNS and CDR2 is SASEGT. CDR3 DNA: TGTGCCAGCAGTGATTTGCCGGGCCAGGGCTGCACCTTC. As protein: CASSDLPGQGCTF.